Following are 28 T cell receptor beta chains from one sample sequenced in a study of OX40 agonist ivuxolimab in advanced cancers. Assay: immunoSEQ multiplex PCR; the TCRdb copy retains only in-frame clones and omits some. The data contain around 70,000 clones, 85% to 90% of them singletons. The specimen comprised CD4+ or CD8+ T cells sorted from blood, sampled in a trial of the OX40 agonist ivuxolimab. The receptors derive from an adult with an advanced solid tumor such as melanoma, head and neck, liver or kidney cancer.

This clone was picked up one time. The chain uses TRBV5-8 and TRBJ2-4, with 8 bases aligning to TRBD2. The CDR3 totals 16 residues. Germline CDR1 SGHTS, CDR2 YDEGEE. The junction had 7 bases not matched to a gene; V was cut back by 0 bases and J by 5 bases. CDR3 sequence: CASSLGRGGGQNIQYF. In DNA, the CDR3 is TGTGCCAGCAGCTTGGGACGGGGGGGTGGCCAAAACATTCAGTACTTC.

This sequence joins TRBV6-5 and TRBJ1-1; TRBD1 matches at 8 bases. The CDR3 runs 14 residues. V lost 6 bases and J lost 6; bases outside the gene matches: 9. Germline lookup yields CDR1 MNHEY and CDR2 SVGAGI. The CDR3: CASRPRQGQAEAFF. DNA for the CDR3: TGTGCCAGCAGACCAAGACAGGGGCAAGCTGAAGCTTTCTTT.

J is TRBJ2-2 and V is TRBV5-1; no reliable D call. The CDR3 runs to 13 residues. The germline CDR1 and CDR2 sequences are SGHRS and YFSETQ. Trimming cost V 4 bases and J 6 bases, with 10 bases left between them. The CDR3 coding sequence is TGCGCCAGCAGCCTTCCTAGGGCCGGGGAGCTGTTTTTT. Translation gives CASSLPRAGELFF.

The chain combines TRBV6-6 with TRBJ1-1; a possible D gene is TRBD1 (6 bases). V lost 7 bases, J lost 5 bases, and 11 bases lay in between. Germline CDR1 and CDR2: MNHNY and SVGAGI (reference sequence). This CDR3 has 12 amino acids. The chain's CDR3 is CASNSQGTEAFF. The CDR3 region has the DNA TGTGCCAGCAATAGCCAGGGGACTGAAGCTTTCTTT.

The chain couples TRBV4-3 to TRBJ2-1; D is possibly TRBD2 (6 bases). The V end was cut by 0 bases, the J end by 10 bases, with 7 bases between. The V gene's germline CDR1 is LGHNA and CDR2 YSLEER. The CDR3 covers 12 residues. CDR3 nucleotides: TGCGCCAGCAGCCAAGAACGGGGGGAGCAGTTCTTC. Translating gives CASSQERGEQFF.

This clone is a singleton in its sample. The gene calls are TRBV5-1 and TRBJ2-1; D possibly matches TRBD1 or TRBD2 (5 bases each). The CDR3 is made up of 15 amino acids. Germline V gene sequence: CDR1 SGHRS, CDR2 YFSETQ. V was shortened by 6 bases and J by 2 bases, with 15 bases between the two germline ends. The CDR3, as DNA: TGCGCCAGCATCCCGTCCGTGGGGGCCTACAATGAGCAGTTCTTC. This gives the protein CASIPSVGAYNEQFF.

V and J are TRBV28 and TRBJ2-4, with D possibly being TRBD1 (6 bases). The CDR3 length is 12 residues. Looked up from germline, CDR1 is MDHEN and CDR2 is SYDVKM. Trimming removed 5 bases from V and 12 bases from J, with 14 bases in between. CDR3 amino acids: CASSADRYRQYF. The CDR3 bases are TGTGCCAGCAGTGCCGACAGGTATCGTCAGTACTTC.

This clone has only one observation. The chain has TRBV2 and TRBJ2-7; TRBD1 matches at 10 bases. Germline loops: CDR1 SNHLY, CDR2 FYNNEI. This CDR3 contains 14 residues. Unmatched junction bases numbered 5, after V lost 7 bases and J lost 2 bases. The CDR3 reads CASTWDRGPYEQYF. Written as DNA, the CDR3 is TGTGCCAGCACCTGGGACAGGGGTCCCTACGAGCAGTACTTC.

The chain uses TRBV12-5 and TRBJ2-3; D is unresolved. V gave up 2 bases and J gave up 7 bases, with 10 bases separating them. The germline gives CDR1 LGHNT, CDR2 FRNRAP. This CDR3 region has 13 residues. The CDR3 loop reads CASGLPTLNTQYF. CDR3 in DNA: TGTGCTAGTGGTTTGCCTACTCTGAATACGCAGTATTTT. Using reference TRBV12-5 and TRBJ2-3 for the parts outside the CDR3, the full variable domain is DARVTQTPRHKVTEMGQEVTMRCQPILGHNTVFWYRQTMMQGLELLAYFRNRAPLDDSGMPKDRFSAEMPDATLATLKIQPSEPRDSAVYFCASGLPTLNTQYFGPGTRLTVL.

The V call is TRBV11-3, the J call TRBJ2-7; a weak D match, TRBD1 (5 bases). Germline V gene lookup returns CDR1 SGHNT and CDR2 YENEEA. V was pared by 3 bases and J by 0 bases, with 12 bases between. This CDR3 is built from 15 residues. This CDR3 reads CASSLQGYGSYEQYF. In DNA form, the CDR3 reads TGTGCCAGCAGCTTGCAGGGTTACGGCTCCTACGAGCAGTACTTC.

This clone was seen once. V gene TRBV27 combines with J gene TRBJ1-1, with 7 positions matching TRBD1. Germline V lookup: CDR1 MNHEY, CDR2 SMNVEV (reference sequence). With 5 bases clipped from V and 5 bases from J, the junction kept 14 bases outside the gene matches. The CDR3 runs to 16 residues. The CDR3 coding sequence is TGTGCCAGCAGTAGGGGAACAGGGGCCAGTGGAACTGAAGCTTTCTTT. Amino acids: CASSRGTGASGTEAFF.

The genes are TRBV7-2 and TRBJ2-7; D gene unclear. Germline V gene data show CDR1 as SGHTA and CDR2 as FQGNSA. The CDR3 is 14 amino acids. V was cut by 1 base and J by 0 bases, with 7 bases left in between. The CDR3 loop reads CASSLELNSYEQYF. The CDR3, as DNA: TGTGCCAGCAGCTTAGAACTGAACTCCTACGAGCAGTACTTC. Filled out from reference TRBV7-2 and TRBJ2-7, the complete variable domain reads GAGVSQSPSNKVTEKGKDVELRCDPISGHTALYWYRQSLGQGLEFLIYFQGNSAPDKSGLPSDRFSAERTGGSVSTLTIQRTQQEDSAVYLCASSLELNSYEQYFGPGTRLTVT.

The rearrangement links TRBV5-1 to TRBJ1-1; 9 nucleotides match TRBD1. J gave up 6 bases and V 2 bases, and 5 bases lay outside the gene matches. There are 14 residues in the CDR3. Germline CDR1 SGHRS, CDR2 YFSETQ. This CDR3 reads CASSLQGALSEAFF. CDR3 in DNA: TGCGCCAGCAGCTTACAGGGGGCGCTTTCTGAAGCTTTCTTT.

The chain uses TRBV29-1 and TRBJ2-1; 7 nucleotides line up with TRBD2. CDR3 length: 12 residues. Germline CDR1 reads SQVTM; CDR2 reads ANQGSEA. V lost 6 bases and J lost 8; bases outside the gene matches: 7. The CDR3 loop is CSVGGSGDEQFF. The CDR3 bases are TGCAGCGTCGGGGGGAGCGGAGATGAGCAGTTCTTC.

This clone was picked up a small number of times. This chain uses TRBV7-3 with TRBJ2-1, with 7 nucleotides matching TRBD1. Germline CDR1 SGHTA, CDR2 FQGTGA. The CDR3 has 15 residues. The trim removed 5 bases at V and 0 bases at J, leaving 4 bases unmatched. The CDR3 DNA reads TGTGCCAGCAGCCCAGGGACAGACTCCTACAATGAGCAGTTCTTC. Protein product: CASSPGTDSYNEQFF.

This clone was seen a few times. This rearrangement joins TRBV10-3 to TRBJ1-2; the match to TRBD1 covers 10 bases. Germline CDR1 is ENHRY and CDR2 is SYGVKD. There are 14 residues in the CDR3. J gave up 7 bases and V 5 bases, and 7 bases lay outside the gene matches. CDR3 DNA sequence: TGTGCCATCAGTCTAGAGGGACAGGGGTCTGGCTACACCTTC. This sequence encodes CAISLEGQGSGYTF.

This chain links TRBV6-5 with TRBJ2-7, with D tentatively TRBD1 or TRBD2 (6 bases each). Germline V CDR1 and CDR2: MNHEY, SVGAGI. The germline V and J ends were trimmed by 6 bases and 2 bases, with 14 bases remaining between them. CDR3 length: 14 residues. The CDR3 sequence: CASRGGGQTYEQYF. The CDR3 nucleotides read TGTGCCAGCAGGGGAGGAGGACAGACCTACGAGCAGTACTTC.

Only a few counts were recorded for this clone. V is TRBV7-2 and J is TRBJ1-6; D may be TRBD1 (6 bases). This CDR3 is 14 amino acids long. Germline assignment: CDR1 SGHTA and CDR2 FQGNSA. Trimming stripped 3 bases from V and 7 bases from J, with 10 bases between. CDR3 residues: CASSFGQWNSPLHF. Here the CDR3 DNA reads TGTGCCAGCAGCTTTGGACAGTGGAATTCACCCCTCCACTTT.

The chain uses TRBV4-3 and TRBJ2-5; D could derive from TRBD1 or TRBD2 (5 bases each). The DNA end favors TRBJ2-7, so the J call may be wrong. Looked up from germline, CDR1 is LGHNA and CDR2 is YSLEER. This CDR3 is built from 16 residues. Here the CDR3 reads CASSQQWGRVSYEQYF. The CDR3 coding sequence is TGCGCCAGCAGCCAGCAGTGGGGGAGAGTCTCCTACGAGCAGTACTTC.

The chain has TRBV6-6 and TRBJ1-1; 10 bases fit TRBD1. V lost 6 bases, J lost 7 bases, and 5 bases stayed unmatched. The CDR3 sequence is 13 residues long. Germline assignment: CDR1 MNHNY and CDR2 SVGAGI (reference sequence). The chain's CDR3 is CASRRQGAGEAFF. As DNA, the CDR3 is TGTGCCAGCAGGAGACAGGGGGCGGGTGAAGCTTTCTTT.

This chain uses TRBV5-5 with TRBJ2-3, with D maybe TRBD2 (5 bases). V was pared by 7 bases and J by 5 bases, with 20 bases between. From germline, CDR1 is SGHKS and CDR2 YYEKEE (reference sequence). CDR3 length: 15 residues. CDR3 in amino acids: CASFLRLSRGDTQYF. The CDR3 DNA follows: TGTGCCAGCTTCCTAAGGCTATCTCGGGGAGATACGCAGTATTTT.

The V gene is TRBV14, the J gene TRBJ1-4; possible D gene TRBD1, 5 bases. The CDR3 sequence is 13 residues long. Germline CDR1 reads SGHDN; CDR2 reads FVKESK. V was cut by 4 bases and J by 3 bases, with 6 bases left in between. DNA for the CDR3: TGTGCCAGCAGCCGGGGGGCTAATGAAAAACTGTTTTTT. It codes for CASSRGANEKLFF.

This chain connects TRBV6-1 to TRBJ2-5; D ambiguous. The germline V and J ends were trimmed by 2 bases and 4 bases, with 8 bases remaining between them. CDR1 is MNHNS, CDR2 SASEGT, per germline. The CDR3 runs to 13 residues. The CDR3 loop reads CASSEWVRETQYF. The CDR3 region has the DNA TGTGCCAGCAGTGAATGGGTTAGAGAGACCCAGTACTTC.

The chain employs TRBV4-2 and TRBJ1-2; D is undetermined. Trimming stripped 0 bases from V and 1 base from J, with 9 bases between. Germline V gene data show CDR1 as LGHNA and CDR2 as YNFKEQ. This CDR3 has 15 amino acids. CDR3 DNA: TGTGCCAGCAGCCAAGACCTTTCGGTTAACTATGGCTACACCTTC. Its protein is CASSQDLSVNYGYTF.

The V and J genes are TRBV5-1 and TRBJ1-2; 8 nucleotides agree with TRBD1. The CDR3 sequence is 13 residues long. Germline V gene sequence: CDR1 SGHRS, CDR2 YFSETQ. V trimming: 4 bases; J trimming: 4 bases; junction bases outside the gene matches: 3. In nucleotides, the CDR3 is TGCGCCAGCAGCCTCGGGACAGGCTATGGCTACACCTTC. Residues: CASSLGTGYGYTF.

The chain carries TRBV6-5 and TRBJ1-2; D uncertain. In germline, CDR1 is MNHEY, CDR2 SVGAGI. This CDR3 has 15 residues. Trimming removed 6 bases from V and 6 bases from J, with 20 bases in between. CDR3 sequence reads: CASRPPGSEVDGYTF. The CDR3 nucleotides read TGTGCCAGCAGGCCCCCGGGATCGGAAGTTGATGGCTACACCTTC.

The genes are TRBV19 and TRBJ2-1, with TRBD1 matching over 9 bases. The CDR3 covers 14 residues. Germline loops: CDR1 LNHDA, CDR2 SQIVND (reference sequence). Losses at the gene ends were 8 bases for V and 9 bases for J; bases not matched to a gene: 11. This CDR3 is CASQPRQGVSEQFF. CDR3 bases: TGTGCCAGTCAGCCGAGACAGGGGGTAAGTGAGCAGTTCTTC.

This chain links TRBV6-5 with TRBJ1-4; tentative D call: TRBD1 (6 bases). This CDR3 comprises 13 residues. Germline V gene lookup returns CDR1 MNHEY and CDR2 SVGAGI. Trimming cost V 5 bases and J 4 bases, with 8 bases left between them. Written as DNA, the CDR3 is TGTGCCAGCAGTCGGACAGTTAATGAAAAACTGTTTTTT. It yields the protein CASSRTVNEKLFF.